This T cell receptor beta chain derives from a study of T-cell memory formation after mild COVID-19. Using its own MiXCR run on the 5' RACE reads, TCRdb lists one record per CDR3 protein. The sample includes around 340,000 distinct CDR3 sequences, 13% to 15% seen only once; the top ten take 20% to 25%. The V end lost 2 bases, the J end lost 2 bases, and 15 bases lay between the germline ends. Germline CDR1 reads SGHNT; CDR2 reads YYREEE (reference sequence). The CDR3 is 16 amino acids. This sequence joins TRBV5-4 and TRBJ2-3; D not resolved. Material for sequencing was PBMCs or a T cell subset sorted from them (not recorded which). The TCR comes from a man between 18 and 35 years old who had mild COVID-19 (a few samples of this study predate the infection). Cell type and time point are not known. The CDR3 region is CASSFKLGGITDTQYF. CDR3 bases: TGTGCCAGCAGCTTCAAACTGGGTGGGATCACAGATACGCAGTATTTT.